These 29 T cell receptor beta chains came from one sample sequenced in a study of T cells in Graves' hyperthyroidism and ophthalmopathy. Amplified TCR beta CDR3 regions came from RNA transcripts. A set of HTBI primers served as the primers for a first-round RT-PCR of the TCR CDR3. TCRdb re-analysed the multiplex PCR reads in MiXCR, keeping a single row per CDR3 protein. The sample lists approximately 510,000 distinct CDR3 sequences, 20% seen once, with 26% in the top ten. Sequenced sample: blood. The source of these receptors is a man between 18 and 35 years old with Graves' hyperthyroidism.

This clonotype has ten or more counts. The chain employs TRBV20-1 and TRBJ2-2; D gene uncertain. The CDR3 covers 13 residues. Trimming left V 3 bases short and J 0 bases short, with 5 bases between. Germline-derived CDR1 and CDR2 are DFQATT and SNEGSKA (reference sequence). This chain's CDR3 is CSARNPNTGELFF. In nucleotides, the CDR3 is TGCAGTGCTAGGAACCCGAACACCGGGGAGCTGTTTTTT.

This clonotype has at least ten counts. The chain carries TRBV6-1 and TRBJ1-2; 8 bases line up with TRBD1. V lost 5 bases and J lost 3; bases outside the gene matches: 5. This CDR3 contains 14 residues. In germline, CDR1 is MNHNS, CDR2 SASEGT. The DNA for the CDR3 is TGTGCCAGCAGTATTGGACAGGGCTACTATGGCTACACCTTC. It is translated as CASSIGQGYYGYTF.

The chain uses TRBV7-9 and TRBJ2-7; possible D gene TRBD1, 6 bases. Germline CDR1 is SEHNR and CDR2 is FQNEAQ (reference sequence). The CDR3 contains 15 residues. The V end lost 4 bases, the J end lost 3 bases, and 16 bases lay between the germline ends. CDR3 residues: CASSSILGHYYEQYF. CDR3 DNA: TGTGCCAGCAGCTCCATCTTGGGACATTACTACGAGCAGTACTTC.

At least ten counts were recorded for this clonotype. J is TRBJ1-2 and V is TRBV11-2, with 8 bases matching TRBD1. The CDR3 length is 14 residues. Losses at the gene ends were 5 bases for V and 5 bases for J; bases not matched to a gene: 7. The germline CDR1 and CDR2 sequences are SGHAT and FQNNGV. The CDR3 nucleotides read TGTGCCAGCAGCAGCAACAGGGGGACTTATGGCTACACCTTC. It is translated as CASSSNRGTYGYTF.

The CDR3 sequence: CASSPSGRGLAGALEGYEQYF. The CDR3 DNA reads as TGTGCCAGCAGCCCAAGCGGAAGGGGACTAGCGGGGGCCCTCGAGGGGTACGAGCAGTACTTC. The V gene is TRBV4-2, the J gene TRBJ2-7, with 14 bases aligning to TRBD2. V lost 4 bases, J lost 4 bases, and 21 bases stayed unmatched. The germline V gene encodes CDR1 LGHNA and CDR2 YNFKEQ. The CDR3 contains 21 residues.

Comments on this clonotype: A single base separates this from a much larger clone, so it may be a read error. The chain carries TRBV28 and TRBJ2-7; D is possibly TRBD1 or TRBD2 (6 bases each). The CDR3 consists of 13 residues. Germline V gene lookup returns CDR1 MDHEN and CDR2 SYDVKM. CDR3 amino acids: CASSPWGAGEQCF. CDR3 sequence (DNA): TGTGCCAGCAGTCCATGGGGGGCGGGCGAGCAGTGCTTC. Drawing the rest from reference TRBV28 and TRBJ2-7, the complete variable domain is DVKVTQSSRYLVKRTGEKVFLECVQDMDHENMFWYRQDPGLGLRLIYFSYDVKMKEKGDIPEGYSVSREKKERFSLILESASTNQTSMYLCASSPWGAGEQCFGPGTRLTVT.

CDR3 nucleotide sequence: TGTGCCAGCAGTCCCATGGACAGGATCTACGAGCAGTACTTC. As protein: CASSPMDRIYEQYF. The chain couples TRBV27 to TRBJ2-7; 7 positions match TRBD1. Germline V gene data show CDR1 as MNHEY and CDR2 as SMNVEV (reference sequence). CDR3 size: 14 residues. With V trimmed by 5 bases and J by 3 bases, 7 bases remained unmatched.

V usage is TRBV6-2 or TRBV6-3 and J usage is TRBJ2-1; D gene unclear. The V gene's germline CDR1 is MNHEY and CDR2 SVGEGT. The CDR3 contains 17 residues. Trimming took off 0 bases at V and 3 bases at J, with 15 bases between the two ends. Here the CDR3 DNA reads TGTGCCAGCAGTTACTCGGCCGCTGGGCCCTTCTACAATGAGCAGTTCTTC. Encoded protein: CASSYSAAGPFYNEQFF.

V gene TRBV7-3 combines with J gene TRBJ2-2, with 10 bases that match TRBD1. V lost 5 bases and J lost 7; bases outside the gene matches: 10. The CDR3 length is 16 residues. Germline CDR1 and CDR2: SGHTA and FQGTGA. The CDR3 is CASSRSRQGAGGELFF. CDR3 in DNA: TGTGCCAGCAGCCGCAGTCGACAGGGGGCCGGCGGGGAGCTGTTTTTT.

CDR3 region: CSWGRNNYYEQYF. In DNA, the CDR3 is TGCAGTTGGGGGCGTAATAACTACTACGAGCAGTACTTC. The chain has TRBV20-1 and TRBJ2-7, with D possibly TRBD1 on 6 matching bases. There are 13 residues in the CDR3. The germline gives CDR1 DFQATT, CDR2 SNEGSKA (reference sequence). V lost 8 bases, J lost 3 bases, and 17 bases lay in between.

This clonotype was seen at least ten times. The chain has TRBV19 and TRBJ1-1; no clear D. Deletions cut 7 bases from V and 0 bases from J, with 15 bases between. The germline V gene encodes CDR1 LNHDA and CDR2 SQIVND (reference sequence). The CDR3 runs to 15 residues. The CDR3 region has the DNA TGTGCCAGTACCCTCGTCCGGGCCCTGAACACTGAAGCTTTCTTT. Its translation: CASTLVRALNTEAFF.

The V call is TRBV20-1, the J call TRBJ1-5; 8 nucleotides agree with TRBD1. This CDR3 has 16 residues. Germline V lookup: CDR1 DFQATT, CDR2 SNEGSKA (reference sequence). V shed 1 base, J shed 5 bases, and the junction held 10 bases outside the gene matches. The CDR3 coding sequence is TGCAGTGCTAGAGCCCCGACAGGGGCGGGGGATCAGCCCCAGCATTTT. Translating gives CSARAPTGAGDQPQHF.

As for this clonotype: The junction does not match germline at one end; this may be a read error. The genes are TRBV7-8 and TRBJ2-7, with D perhaps being TRBD1 or TRBD2 (6 bases each). The CDR3 sequence is 15 residues long. CDR1 and CDR2 (germline): SGHVS, FQNEAQ. This CDR3 is CASSPGGGLTYGQYF. The CDR3 DNA reads as TGTGCCAGCAGCCCGGGTGGGGGGCTGACCTACGGGCAGTACTTC.

The chain links TRBV19 to TRBJ1-5, with 8 bases matching TRBD1. The length of the CDR3 is 15 residues. Germline V gene sequence: CDR1 LNHDA, CDR2 SQIVND (reference sequence). The junction had 6 bases not matched to a gene; V was cut back by 4 bases and J by 4 bases. Written as DNA, the CDR3 is TGTGCCAGTAGTACTTTCAGACAGGGGAATCAGCCCCAGCATTTT. The encoded protein is CASSTFRQGNQPQHF.

To note about this clonotype: A much larger clone lies a single base off, so this may be a read error. The chain combines TRBV30 with TRBJ1-1; the D gene is possibly TRBD1 (6 bases). The CDR3 sequence is 13 residues long. Germline V gene sequence: CDR1 GTSNPN, CDR2 SVGIG (reference sequence). This chain's CDR3 is CAWSTGKPTEVFF. The DNA of the CDR3 is TGTGCCTGGAGTACAGGGAAGCCGACTGAAGTTTTCTTT. Based on the CDR3 plus reference TRBV30 and TRBJ1-1, the full variable domain is SQTIHQWPATLVQPVGSPLSLECTVEGTSNPNLYWYRQAAGRGLQLLFYSVGIGQISSEVPQNLSASRPQDRQFILSSKKLLLSDSGFYLCAWSTGKPTEVFFGQGTRLTVV.

In this sample, this clonotype turned up many times. J is TRBJ1-2 and V is TRBV20-1; D is undetermined. Deletions cut 1 base from V and 8 bases from J, with 8 bases between. CDR1 DFQATT and CDR2 SNEGSKA come from the germline V gene (reference sequence). This CDR3 is built from 11 residues. As DNA, the CDR3 is TGCAGTGCTAGAGTTGGGAACGGCTACACCTTC. Its protein product is CSARVGNGYTF.

This clonotype came up many times. V and J are TRBV12-3 or TRBV12-4 and TRBJ2-7; D is possibly TRBD1 (5 bases). The CDR3 contains 14 residues. Trimming left V 2 bases short and J 0 bases short, with 8 bases between. The CDR3 DNA follows: TGTGCCAGCAGTTTAAGAGACAGCTCCTACGAGCAGTACTTC. This encodes CASSLRDSSYEQYF.

This clonotype was found a few times. The CDR3 sequence: CASSEWDRDSYNEQFF. DNA for the CDR3: TGTGCCAGCAGTGAATGGGACAGGGACTCCTACAATGAGCAGTTCTTC. The rearrangement joins TRBV25-1 to TRBJ2-1, with TRBD1 matching 9 bases. V shed 1 base, J shed 0 bases, and the junction held 1 base outside the gene matches. Germline V lookup: CDR1 MGHDK, CDR2 SYGVNS. The CDR3 spans 16 residues.

This chain uses TRBV11-1 with TRBJ1-1; D gene unclear. Germline CDR1 reads SGHAT; CDR2 reads FQDESV (reference sequence). Trimming cost V 4 bases and J 1 base, with 13 bases left between them. The CDR3 is 15 amino acids. CDR3 coding DNA: TGTGCCAGCAGCTCAACACGAGCGGGGAACACTGAAGCTTTCTTT. It encodes CASSSTRAGNTEAFF.

A few counts support this clonotype. J is TRBJ2-7 and V is TRBV11-1, with 10 bases matching TRBD1. Losses at the gene ends were 4 bases for V and 0 bases for J; bases not matched to a gene: 6. The CDR3 has 16 residues. Germline CDR1 and CDR2: SGHAT and FQDESV (reference sequence). CDR3 sequence: CASSSRGTGVSYEQYF. The CDR3 nucleotides are TGTGCCAGCAGCTCCAGAGGGACAGGGGTCTCCTACGAGCAGTACTTC.

This clonotype was counted a few times. The gene calls are TRBV3-1 and TRBJ1-3; D not certain. V gave up 0 bases and J gave up 0 bases, with 6 bases separating them. The CDR3 has 15 residues. Germline lookup yields CDR1 LGHDT and CDR2 YNNKEL (reference sequence). This chain's CDR3 is CASSQENGSGNTIYF. In nucleotides, the CDR3 is TGTGCCAGCAGCCAAGAGAATGGCTCTGGAAACACCATATATTTT.

V gene TRBV5-1 combines with J gene TRBJ2-7; D gene uncertain. The CDR3 contains 12 residues. The V end lost 0 bases, the J end lost 5 bases, and 6 bases lay between the germline ends. The germline CDR1 and CDR2 sequences are SGHRS and YFSETQ. The CDR3 reads CASSLVPDEQYF. The CDR3 DNA is TGCGCCAGCAGCTTGGTTCCGGACGAGCAGTACTTC.

The table lists this clonotype with many counts. This sequence joins TRBV5-1 and TRBJ1-1; D might be TRBD1 (5 bases). Trimming shortened V by 0 bases and J by 4 bases, and 13 bases separated the two germline ends. The CDR3 is 15 amino acids. Germline-derived CDR1 and CDR2 are SGHRS and YFSETQ. CDR3 DNA sequence: TGCGCCAGCAGCTTGGCCCGGGCAGGGACCACTGAAGCTTTCTTT. Its protein is CASSLARAGTTEAFF. Full variable domain (remainder filled in from reference TRBV5-1 and TRBJ1-1): KAGVTQTPRYLIKTRGQQVTLSCSPISGHRSVSWYQQTPGQGLQFLFEYFSETQRNKGNFPGRFSGRQFSNSRSEMNVSTLELGDSALYLCASSLARAGTTEAFFGQGTRLTVV.

This clonotype came up many times. This sequence joins TRBV27 and TRBJ1-2; 7 positions match TRBD1. The J segment lost 0 bases and the V segment lost 1 base, leaving 2 bases of the junction unmatched. The CDR3 has 15 amino acids. Germline V gene sequence: CDR1 MNHEY, CDR2 SMNVEV (reference sequence). CDR3 in amino acids: CASSLLGTANYGYTF. In nucleotides, the CDR3 is TGTGCCAGCAGTTTATTAGGGACAGCTAACTATGGCTACACCTTC.

This clonotype appeared a few times. V gene TRBV12-3 or TRBV12-4 combines with J gene TRBJ1-1; D gene ambiguous. The CDR3 covers 14 residues. Trimming removed 5 bases at V and 5 bases at J, with 15 bases between. CDR3 in amino acids: CASSPYEGWTEAFF. CDR3 in DNA: TGTGCCAGCAGTCCTTATGAGGGTTGGACTGAAGCTTTCTTT.

DNA of the CDR3: TGCAGCGTTGGATACGGGGGTTACGAGCAGTACTTC. Translation: CSVGYGGYEQYF. The chain uses TRBV29-1 and TRBJ2-7, with D perhaps TRBD2 (6 bases). Germline CDR1 is SQVTM and CDR2 is ANQGSEA. V was cut by 4 bases and J by 4 bases, with 11 bases left in between. CDR3 length equals 12 residues.

The chain carries TRBV6-2 or TRBV6-3 and TRBJ1-5, with 9 nucleotides matching TRBD1. Trimming removed 6 bases from V and 7 bases from J; junction bases left unmatched: 10. Germline values: CDR1 MNHEY, CDR2 SVGEGT. The CDR3 contains 15 residues. The CDR3 loop reads CASSNLGTGNQPQHF. In DNA, the CDR3 is TGTGCCAGCAGCAACCTTGGGACAGGGAACCAGCCCCAGCATTTT.

V gene TRBV3-1 combines with J gene TRBJ1-5, with a weak D call TRBD1 (6 bases). The CDR3 is made up of 17 amino acids. Trimming removed 0 bases at V and 3 bases at J, with 15 bases between. Germline assignment: CDR1 LGHDT and CDR2 YNNKEL (reference sequence). The CDR3 spells CASSQEGPGGYNQPQHF. The CDR3, as DNA: TGTGCCAGCAGCCAAGAGGGACCCGGGGGCTACAATCAGCCCCAGCATTTT.

For this clonotype: One end of the junction does not line up with germline, which may come from a read error. This sequence joins TRBV7-7 and TRBJ2-7, with TRBD1 matching over 10 bases. Per the germline V gene, CDR1 is SSHAT and CDR2 is FNYEAQ (reference sequence). CDR3 length: 16 residues. In DNA, the CDR3 is TGTGCTAGCAGCCATATCCCAGGACAGGGGGCCTACGAGCAGTACTTC. As protein: CASSHIPGQGAYEQYF.